Each of the 2 T cell receptor beta chains below was sequenced from the same sample in a study of blood T cells in healthy people across ages. PCR was performed a second time for 7 to 11 cycles using a sample-barcoded 5' primer and a J-beta primer mix. One entry per CDR3 protein, called by TCRdb with MiXCR from the 5' RACE reads. Altogether 780,000 or so distinct CDR3 sequences are present, 45% to 70% being singletons, with the ten largest covering roughly 24%. Specimen: blood. These receptors were collected from a man in his forties in good health.

The table lists this clonotype with a few counts. The junction and the germline gene differ at one end; a read error may be behind it. The chain employs TRBV7-7 and TRBJ2-3; unclear D gene. The germline CDR1 and CDR2 sequences are SSHAT and FNYEAQ (reference sequence). The CDR3 totals 15 residues. CDR3 DNA: TGTGCTAGCAGCCCCACCCCAGACAGCACAGATACGCAGTATTTT. It specifies CASSPTPDSTDTQYF.

Comment on this clonotype: One junction end does not reproduce the germline sequence, and a read error may be involved. V gene TRBV7-9 combines with J gene TRBJ2-7; 9 bases agree with TRBD1. The germline V gene encodes CDR1 SEHNR and CDR2 FQNEAQ (reference sequence). CDR3 size: 14 residues. CDR3 DNA sequence: TGTGCCAGCAGCCCCAGGGACAGGGCCTACGGGCAGTACTTC. Translating gives CASSPRDRAYGQYF.